This TCR beta chain was profiled in a study of blood T cell repertoires in COVID-19. Across the study: There were acute and convalescent COVID-19 samples, and they came from the United States, Italy and Spain. T cells, B-cell-depleted T cells, or PBMCs supplied cDNA or gDNA.

Trimming cost V 6 bases and J 7 bases; bases outside gene matches: 10. Germline loops: CDR1 MNHEY, CDR2 SVGAGI. The CDR3 length is 14 residues. Authors' analysis steps: Scientists estimated how many nucleated cells there were by amplifying reference gene primers. TCRdb keeps only in-frame clones here, not all; method: immunoSEQ multiplex PCR. The V and J calls and clone size are taken from that table; D and trimming were inferred from the DNA. The repertoire has hundreds of thousands of clones, about 87% of them found once; the top ten carry under 0.3%. The rearrangement links TRBV6-5 to TRBJ2-3, with 7 bases aligning to TRBD2. The TCR sequence derives from a woman aged 18-35 years with acute or convalescent COVID-19. The sequencing sample was made of peripheral blood. In DNA form, the CDR3 reads TGTGCCAGCAGCCCCGGACTAGTTCGGCATACGCAGTATTTT. Translation gives CASSPGLVRHTQYF.